This T cell receptor (beta chain) is from a study of beta chain features in type 1 diabetes (dated by TCRdb to 2016 to 2019). Some background on the complete study: Patients and healthy donors did not differ in mean age, gender distribution, total cell number or subset yield. A total of 90 million to 140 million sorted cells were examined across all samples, and RNA yield correlated strongly with the number of cells per subset. The study compared the TCRB repertoires of sorted circulating CD4+ T cell subsets in recently diagnosed type 1 diabetes patients with those in matched healthy donors. Regulatory and stem cell-like memory subsets were obtained from only 8 patients and roughly 8 healthy donors, while naive and central memory subsets were obtained from all 30 or so donors.

From the cysteine up to the phenylalanine, the CDR3 has a length of 15 residues. The sequence is cut down to CDR3 DNA, 45 bases in frame from base 1. As encoded in the germline V gene, CDR1 is SGDLS while CDR2 is YYNGEE. The trim is 1 base for V and 0 bases for J, with a gap of 7 bases between the germline ends. In its sample, this clone was seen a few times. The specificity of this receptor is unknown. One base away there is no much larger clone; base qualities are not given. The same CDR3 is also encoded by other DNA sequences in this sample. The research as a whole found: A moderate but significant shortening of TCRB CDR3 length was observed in type 1 diabetes patients in all four CD4+ subsets. Shorter templates might have been favored by PCR, but patient and control samples were amplified and corrected together, so both groups would have been affected equally by any skew. Because small numbers of individuals were included in the HLA sub-analyses, any influence of HLA type on TCRB rearrangement was left unresolved. Because cDNA rather than genomic DNA was sequenced, highly expressing activated cells could have been over-represented, although no difference in activation and CD3 levels was found between groups. Naive, central memory and regulatory TCRB repertoires appeared to be more similar among patients than among healthy donors. Patients with type 1 diabetes made fewer insertions and deleted more nucleotides at VDJ recombination sites, implying thymic rearrangement abnormalities.

The entire isolated RNA was reverse transcribed using the High Capacity cDNA Reverse Transcription Kit, and thus expressed TCRB transcripts were sequenced. Deep immunoSEQ sequencing was applied to naive, central memory and regulatory T cell samples, giving an average of around 4 million total reads per sample. Sorted cells were lysed in RLT buffer and RNA was extracted with DNase-treated RNeasy Micro or Mini kits, depending on cell number. To prevent cross-contamination, every cell subset was processed on its own, while patient and healthy donor samples were processed together. The immunoSEQ multiplex PCR was used to amplify TCRB sequences from cDNA, yielding 87-bp fragments that span the CDR3 region. The amplicons were sequenced using the Illumina HiSeq platform. In the authors' own workflow: Synthetic template baselines were used to correct PCR bias computationally, reads within Hamming distance 2 were collapsed, and singletons that could not be merged were discarded. Reads were aligned against IMGT so that V, D and J genes, CDR3 length and insertions or deletions at six rearrangement sites could be assigned. Within each subset, clonotype counts were normalized to sorted cell number, after which true diversity and Gini coefficients were computed with the tcR R package. The overlap coefficient, calculated on TCRB nucleotide sequences, was used to measure repertoire sharing. The table was pulled from immuneACCESS by TCRdb, which kept in-frame rearrangements only. Such tables lose some clones; where checked, under half of the loss comes from unresolved V genes, and the rest has no known cause. V, J and clone size reflect that table, while D and trimming were determined from the DNA. In this sample the table shows 250,000 to 350,000 clones, around 15% of which occur a single time. The ten biggest clones cover under 8.5% of the sample.

From each donor, a single peripheral blood sample of around 0.12 L on average was drawn into heparinised tubes. Naive, central memory, regulatory and stem cell-like memory CD4+ T cells were sorted on a BD FACSAria II using a panel including CD45RO, CCR7, CD25, CD127, CD95 and CD27. Every sorted population had a purity above 95%. PBMCs were isolated right away by Lymphoprep density gradient centrifugation and were stained directly, without culture. So that batch effects would be minimized, each experiment stained and sorted samples in pairs, pairing one healthy donor with one patient. This sequence was found in a man aged 25-40 years in good health. This receptor chain uses TRBV9 and TRBJ2-2, and perhaps TRBD1 as D gene, on 6 matching bases. Sequences were obtained from central memory CD4+ T cells from blood. At the DNA level, the sequence is TGTGCCAGCAGCGTACGGGACACGAACACCGGGGAGCTGTTTTTT. Its amino acids are CASSVRDTNTGELFF.